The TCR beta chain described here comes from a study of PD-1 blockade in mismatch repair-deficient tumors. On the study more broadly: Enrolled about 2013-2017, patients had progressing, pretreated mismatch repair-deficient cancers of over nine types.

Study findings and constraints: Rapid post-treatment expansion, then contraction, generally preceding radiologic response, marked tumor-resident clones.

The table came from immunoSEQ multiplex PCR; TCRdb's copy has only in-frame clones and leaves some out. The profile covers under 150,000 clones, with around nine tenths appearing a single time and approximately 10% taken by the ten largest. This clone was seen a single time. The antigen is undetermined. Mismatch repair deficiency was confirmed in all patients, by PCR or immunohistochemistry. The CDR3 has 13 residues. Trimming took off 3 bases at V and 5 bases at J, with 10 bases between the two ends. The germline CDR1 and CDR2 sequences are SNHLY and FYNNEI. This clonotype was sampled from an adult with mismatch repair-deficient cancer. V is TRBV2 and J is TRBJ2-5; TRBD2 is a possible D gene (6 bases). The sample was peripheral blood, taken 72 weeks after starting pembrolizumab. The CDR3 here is CASSDGGRETQYF. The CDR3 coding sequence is TGTGCCAGCAGTGACGGAGGGAGGGAGACCCAGTACTTC.